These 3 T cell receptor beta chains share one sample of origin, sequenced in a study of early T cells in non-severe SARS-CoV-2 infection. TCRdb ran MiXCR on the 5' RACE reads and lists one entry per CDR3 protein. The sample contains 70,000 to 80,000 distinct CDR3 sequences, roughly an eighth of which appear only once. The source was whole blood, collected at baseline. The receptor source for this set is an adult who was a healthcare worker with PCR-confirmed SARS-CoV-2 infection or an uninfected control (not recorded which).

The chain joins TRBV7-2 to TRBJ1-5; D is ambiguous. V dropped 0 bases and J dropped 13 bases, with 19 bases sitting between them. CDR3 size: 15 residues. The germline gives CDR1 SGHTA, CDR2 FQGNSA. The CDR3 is CASSLALIPPENQHF. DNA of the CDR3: TGTGCCAGCAGCTTAGCGCTTATCCCCCCCGAGAATCAGCATTTT.

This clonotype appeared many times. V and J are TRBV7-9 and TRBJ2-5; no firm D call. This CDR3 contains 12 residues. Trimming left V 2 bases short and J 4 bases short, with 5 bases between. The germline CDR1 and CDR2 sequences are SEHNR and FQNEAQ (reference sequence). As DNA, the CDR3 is TGTGCCAGCAGCTTAAGTTCAGAGACCCAGTACTTC. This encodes CASSLSSETQYF. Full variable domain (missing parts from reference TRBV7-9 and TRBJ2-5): DTGVSQNPRHKITKRGQNVTFRCDPISEHNRLYWYRQTLGQGPEFLTYFQNEAQLEKSRLLSDRFSAERPKGSFSTLEIQRTEQGDSAMYLCASSLSSETQYFGPGTRLLVL.

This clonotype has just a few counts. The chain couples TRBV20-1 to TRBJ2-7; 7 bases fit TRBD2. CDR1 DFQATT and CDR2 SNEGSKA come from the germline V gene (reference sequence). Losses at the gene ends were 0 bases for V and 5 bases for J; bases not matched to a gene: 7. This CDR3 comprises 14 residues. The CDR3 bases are TGCAGTGCTAGAGATGGGAGGGCCGGGAACGAGCAGTACTTC. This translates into CSARDGRAGNEQYF.